Sequencing of this T cell receptor beta chain was carried out in a study of T cells in Graves' hyperthyroidism and ophthalmopathy (dated by TCRdb to between 2018 and 2021). For the study in its entirety: Peripheral blood samples were taken at initial diagnosis, before any treatment was given. In several Graves' hyperthyroidism patients, the study also compared T-cell repertoires from thyroid tissue with T-cell repertoires from blood. To identify distinguishing TCR V-J signatures, a discovery cohort of about 100 patients was used, comprising 43 with Graves' ophthalmopathy and approximately 57 with stable Graves' hyperthyroidism. After sampling, hyperthyroidism patients received methimazole starting at 30 mg daily, and ophthalmopathy patients received high-dose intravenous methylprednisolone. An independent validation cohort of fewer than 20 hyperthyroidism patients and approximately 17 patients who later progressed to ophthalmopathy tested prospective prediction of ophthalmopathy. For training and testing, the roughly 97 patients in the discovery cohort were randomly divided in a 7:3 ratio. The paper describes TCR Vbeta CDR3 sequencing of 135 peripheral blood samples, made up of 40 to 45 ophthalmopathy patients, over 70 hyperthyroidism patients and around 17 progressor patients. The paper as a whole reports these results and caveats: Blood samples also contained most of the expanded thyroid clonotypes (frequency above 0.001), which suggests that blood repertoires may reflect thyroid immune responses. In cross-validation, a model built on a 13 V-J signature told ophthalmopathy apart from stable hyperthyroidism with approximately 90% sensitivity and roughly 81% specificity, and in testing the same model reached 80%/75%. During validation, the model predicted progression to ophthalmopathy a median of around six months ahead of onset, with more than 60% sensitivity and less than 85% specificity. Sample size was not statistically predetermined, and investigators were not blinded to group allocation.

The TCR beta CDR3 regions were amplified from the RNA transcripts. For the first round of RT-PCR on the TCR CDR3, the HTBI primer set was used together with the Qiagen OneStep RT-PCR kit. A second multiplex PCR round built the libraries, followed by size selection and purification. Paired-end sequencing of the libraries was performed with 100 bp reads on an Illumina HiSeq2000. The authors' pipeline ran thus. SOAPnuke was used to process the raw data, removing reads that contained adapters or uncalled bases, had a mean Phred below 15, or lacked an exact match to the constant primer or identifier. High-quality paired reads were merged with COPE v1.2.5, and unique nucleotide sequences were defined as clonotypes. Clonotypes were aligned to IMGT TRBV, TRBD and TRBJ reference segments using MiTCR v1.1. Analysis was restricted to V-J combinations with a frequency above 0.0001, which covered approximately 99% of repertoires. The TCS score was defined as the ratio of F50 (clonal expansion) to E x V (chaos), calculated using BLOSUM62-based TCRdist between CDR3 peptides within each V-J. Welch's t-statistics and random forest reduced around 510 V-J features to under 15, which were used in a naive Bayes classifier (R e1071). The public reads were reanalyzed by TCRdb: fastp trimming at Q25, MiXCR alignment, in-frame beta chains only. Under each unique CDR3 protein, matching rows form one entry showing the most common genes and DNA. It is TCRdb's table, rather than the study itself, that gives the V and J calls and clone size. The table for this sample lists about 570,000 distinct CDR3 sequences; roughly 15% of them were counted only once. The top ten clones comprise roughly 14% of the sample.

The cysteine opens and the phenylalanine closes a CDR3 of 18 amino acids. Only the CDR3 region is kept as DNA, spanning 54 bases read in frame from base 1. The junction carries 20 bases between V and J, which are trimmed by 2 bases and 0 bases respectively. The germline V gene (reference sequence) yields DFQATT for CDR1 and SNEGSKA for CDR2. Stable Graves' hyperthyroidism was defined as the absence of progression to ophthalmopathy over 18 months of follow-up. Hyperthyroidism patients were newly diagnosed, with disease duration under 2 months, and aged 18 to 65 years. Patients with uncontrolled infections, other autoimmune diseases, pregnancy or lactation were excluded. Diagnoses were based on clinical symptoms, serum thyroxine and TRAb, thyroid ultrasound and orbital computed tomography. PBMCs were separated from under 11 ml of fresh peripheral blood using Ficoll-Paque density gradient centrifugation. Trizol reagent was used to extract total RNA, and RNA quality was then checked on an Agilent 2100 Bioanalyzer.

On this clonotype: What antigen it recognizes has not been identified. Qualities for individual bases were not recorded, and no much larger clone is one base off.

The TCR originated in a woman in her 40s with Graves' hyperthyroidism. Sample: blood. The chain is encoded by TRBV20-1 joined to TRBJ2-1; no D gene can be assigned with confidence. In nucleotides, the sequence is TGCAGTGCTAGATGTGAGACTCCTTCCTTATGCTCCTACAATGAGCAGTTCTTC. The translation is CSARCETPSLCSYNEQFF.